Sequencing of this TCR beta chain was carried out in a study of T cells in Graves' hyperthyroidism and ophthalmopathy. RNA transcripts provided the source from which TCR beta CDR3 regions were amplified. A first-round RT-PCR of the TCR CDR3 used the HTBI primer set. TCRdb ran MiXCR on the multiplex PCR reads and lists one entry per CDR3 protein. The sample shows 350,000 to 400,000 distinct CDR3 sequences, approximately 19% of them seen only once. Trimming took 11 bases from V and 3 from J, leaving 7 bases between them. Germline V lookup: CDR1 MNHNS, CDR2 SASEGT. The CDR3 length is 10 residues. Sequencing input: blood. The chain joins TRBV6-1 to TRBJ1-2, with unresolved D. This TCR derives from a woman aged 18-30 years with Graves' hyperthyroidism. CDR3 nucleotides: TGTGCCCCATTCGACTATGGCTACACCTTC. Translation gives CAPFDYGYTF.